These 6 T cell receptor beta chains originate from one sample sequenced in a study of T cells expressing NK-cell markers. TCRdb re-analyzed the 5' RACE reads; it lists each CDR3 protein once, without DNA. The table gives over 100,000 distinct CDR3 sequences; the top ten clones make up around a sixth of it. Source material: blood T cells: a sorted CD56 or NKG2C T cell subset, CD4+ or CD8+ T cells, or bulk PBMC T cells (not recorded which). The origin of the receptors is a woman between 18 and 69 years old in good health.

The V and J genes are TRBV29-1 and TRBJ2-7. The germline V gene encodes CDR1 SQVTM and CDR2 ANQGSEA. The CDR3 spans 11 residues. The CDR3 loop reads CSVEVLGEQYF.

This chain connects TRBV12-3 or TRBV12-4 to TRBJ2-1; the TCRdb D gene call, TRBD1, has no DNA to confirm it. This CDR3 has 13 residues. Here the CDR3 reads CASTPESLWEQFF.

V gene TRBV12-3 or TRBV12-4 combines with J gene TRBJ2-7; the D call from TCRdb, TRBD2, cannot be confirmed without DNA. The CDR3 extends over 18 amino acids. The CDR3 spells CASSSTSGTSGMTYEQYF.

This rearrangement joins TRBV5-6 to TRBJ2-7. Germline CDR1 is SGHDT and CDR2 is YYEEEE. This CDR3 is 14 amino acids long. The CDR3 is CASSLDSNSYEQYF. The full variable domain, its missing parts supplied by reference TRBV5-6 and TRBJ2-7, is DAGVTQSPTHLIKTRGQQVTLRCSPKSGHDTVSWYQQALGQGPQFIFQYYEEEERQRGNFPDRFSGHQFPNYSSELNVNALLLGDSALYLCASSLDSNSYEQYFGPGTRLTVT.

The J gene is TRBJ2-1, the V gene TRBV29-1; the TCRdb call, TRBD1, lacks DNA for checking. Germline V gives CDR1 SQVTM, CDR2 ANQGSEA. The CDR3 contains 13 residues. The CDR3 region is CSVRETNSDEQFF.

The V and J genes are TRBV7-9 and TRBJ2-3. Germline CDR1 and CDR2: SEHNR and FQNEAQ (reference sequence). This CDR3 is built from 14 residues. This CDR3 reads CASSHMGFSDTQYF.